This TCR beta chain was recovered during a study of blood T cell repertoires in COVID-19 (dated by TCRdb to the early 2020s). In the study overall: Collaborator samples came from the United States, Italy and Spain and covered acute and convalescent phases of COVID-19. The material from the prospective study consisted of cDNA or gDNA derived from T cells, B-cell-depleted T cells, or PBMCs. Deeply sampled blood TCRbeta repertoires from subjects exposed to, actively infected with, or recovered from COVID-19 were included in the dataset. The repertoires were released in a freely available public database meant as a resource for research on the immune response to SARS-CoV-2. The samples were drawn from the first 160 participants of the ongoing ImmuneRACE study and from 1,254 subjects provided by 6 global collaborators. The sample metadata nearly always contained a de-identified subject ID, COVID-19 status, age in years and sex. HLA class I and class II types, where available, came from metadata supplied by the sample provider rather than from assay-based typing. Overall study results and their limits: How much clinical and demographic metadata was included differed by source and by participant, and the metadata was provided uncurated.

In regard to this clone: Its antigen has not been determined. Per-nucleotide qualities are absent, and no much larger clonotype sits a single base away.

Each collaborating institution followed its own protocols to collect whole blood in K2EDTA tubes. Collaborator samples were shipped for TCRbeta analysis as frozen whole blood, isolated PBMCs, or DNA extracted from either sample type. Clipping removes 4 bases from V and 0 bases from J, with 3 as the unmatched junction base count. From cysteine to phenylalanine, the CDR3 is 17 amino acids long. The sequence is cut down to CDR3 DNA, 51 bases in frame from base 1. From a lookup of the germline V gene, CDR1 and CDR2 are SGHRS and YFSETQ. TCRbeta CDR3 regions were amplified from genomic DNA using the immunoSEQ Assay, a bias-controlled multiplex PCR. The authors' analysis ran thus. Nucleated cell counts per sample were estimated from amplification of reference gene primers within the assay. To quantify the absolute abundance of each unique TCRbeta CDR3 rearrangement, sequence reads were collapsed and filtered. For each sample, productive Simpson clonality was calculated by taking the square root of Simpson's diversity index across productive rearrangements. TCRdb obtained this table from immuneACCESS and retained in-frame rearrangements with V and J assigned. These tables miss some clones; where compared with another copy, unresolved V genes account for less than half of the shortfall, and the remainder is unexplained. That table is the source of V, J and clone size, and D and trimming were worked out from the DNA. For this sample there are fewer than 65,000 clones; more than 90% appear just once. In total, the top ten clones hold roughly 3.9% of the sample.

The sequenced sample consisted of peripheral blood. This chain joins TRBV5-1 to TRBJ2-6; 11 central bases correspond to TRBD1. This receptor was obtained from a man between 45 and 60 years old with acute or convalescent COVID-19. The CDR3 protein is CASSAGTGGSGANVLTF. The DNA reads as follows: TGCGCCAGCAGCGCCGGGACAGGGGGCTCTGGGGCCAACGTCCTGACTTTC.